A selection of T cell receptor beta chains follows, all from one sample in a study of blood T cell repertoires in COVID-19. Libraries were prepared by immunoSEQ multiplex PCR; TCRdb keeps only in-frame clonotypes and omits some of them. The table shows 200,000 or so clones, with approximately 86% occurring only once. The sequenced sample was peripheral blood. The receptors were sampled from a man aged 60 to 75 with acute or convalescent COVID-19. Both conserved end residues are part of each CDR3. Each record gives: D gene, V gene, J gene, clone size, CDR3 protein, CDR3 DNA. A D gene is named only where the DNA matches it firmly. The size field is filled for only some rows; it gives once, few, many or a size class.

-,TRBV4-1,TRBJ1-3,-,CASSQAGSSGNTIYF,TGCGCCAGCAGCCAAGCAGGGTCCTCTGGAAACACCATATATTTT
-,TRBV29-1,TRBJ2-1,-,CSVPRGRGAYNEQFF,TGCAGCGTCCCCAGGGGTAGAGGGGCCTACAATGAGCAGTTCTTC
TRBD1,TRBV28,TRBJ1-3,-,CASSFLGTGVSGNTIYF,TGTGCCAGCAGTTTTCTTGGGACAGGGGTCTCTGGAAACACCATATATTTT
-,TRBV5-4,TRBJ2-7,-,CASSSTEASYEQYF,TGTGCCAGCAGTTCTACCGAGGCGTCCTACGAGCAGTACTTC
-,TRBV2,TRBJ2-7,-,CASSDGYEQYF,TGTGCCAGCAGTGACGGCTACGAGCAGTACTTC
-,TRBV7-2,TRBJ2-7,few,CASSPRQTTSYEQYF,TGTGCCAGCAGCCCCCGACAGACCACCTCCTACGAGCAGTACTTC
TRBD2,TRBV6-2/TRBV6-3,TRBJ2-1,-,CASSLTSGGGNEQFF,TGTGCCAGCAGTCTGACTAGCGGGGGGGGCAATGAGCAGTTCTTC
TRBD2,TRBV7-2,TRBJ2-1,-,CASSLLAGRYNEQFF,TGTGCCAGCAGCTTACTAGCGGGGAGATACAATGAGCAGTTCTTC
-,TRBV7-8,TRBJ1-2,-,CASSASQGYGYTF,TGTGCCAGCAGCGCCTCGCAGGGCTATGGCTACACCTTC
-,TRBV5-8,TRBJ2-3,-,CASSLDPGTDTQYF,TGTGCCAGCAGCTTGGATCCGGGCACAGATACGCAGTATTTT
-,TRBV25-1,TRBJ2-3,-,CASSPQGGWADTQYF,TGTGCCAGCAGTCCCCAGGGAGGCTGGGCAGATACGCAGTATTTT
TRBD2,TRBV12-5,TRBJ2-1,-,CASGPSGGPREQFF,TGTGCTAGTGGTCCTAGCGGGGGACCTAGAGAGCAGTTCTTC
TRBD2,TRBV30,TRBJ2-6,-,CAWNQAGGAWDPSGANVLTF,TGTGCCTGGAACCAGGCGGGGGGTGCTTGGGATCCCTCTGGGGCCAACGTCCTGACTTTC
TRBD1,TRBV7-6,TRBJ2-2,once,CASSLQGANTGELFF,TGTGCCAGCAGCCTCCAGGGGGCGAACACCGGGGAGCTGTTTTTT
-,TRBV2,TRBJ2-7,-,CASSKEGGARYEQYF,TGTGCCAGCAGTAAGGAGGGGGGGGCCCGCTACGAGCAGTACTTC
TRBD1,TRBV7-6,TRBJ1-1,-,CASSLVPGQGMETEAFF,TGTGCCAGCAGCTTAGTGCCGGGACAGGGTATGGAGACTGAAGCTTTCTTT
TRBD1,TRBV20-1,TRBJ1-5,-,CSASGDRENQPQHF,TGCAGTGCTAGTGGAGACAGGGAAAATCAGCCCCAGCATTTT
-,TRBV7-3,TRBJ2-3,-,CASSLSVTDTQYF,TGTGCCAGCAGCTTGAGCGTGACAGATACGCAGTATTTT
-,TRBV18,TRBJ2-3,-,CASSPLKQSTDTQYF,TGTGCCAGCTCACCACTGAAACAGAGCACAGATACGCAGTATTTT
TRBD1,TRBV7-9,TRBJ2-7,-,CASTLQGRTYEQYF,TGTGCCAGCACCTTACAGGGGCGGACCTACGAGCAGTACTTC
TRBD1,TRBV19,TRBJ1-2,-,CASSGDRGRRGYTF,TGTGCCAGTAGTGGGGACAGGGGGCGCCGGGGCTACACCTTC
-,TRBV6-1,TRBJ2-7,-,CASSEARQSEQYF,TGTGCCAGCAGTGAAGCGCGTCAATCCGAGCAGTACTTC
TRBD1,TRBV11-2,TRBJ2-7,-,CASSSLRDRGDEQYF,TGTGCCAGCAGCTCCCTAAGGGACAGGGGGGACGAGCAGTACTTC
-,TRBV4-1,TRBJ1-5,-,CASSQGGVPPSNQPQHF,TGCGCCAGCAGCCAAGGGGGAGTCCCTCCTAGCAATCAGCCCCAGCATTTT
-,TRBV10-3,TRBJ2-3,-,CAISDRTGTDTQYF,TGTGCCATCAGTGACAGGACAGGCACAGATACGCAGTATTTT
TRBD2,TRBV4-3,TRBJ2-2,-,CASSQSGGAVRTGELFF,TGCGCCAGCAGTCAGAGCGGGGGGGCCGTACGGACCGGGGAGCTGTTTTTT
TRBD2,TRBV9,TRBJ2-5,once,CASGRRGGRGQETQYF,TGTGCCAGCGGGAGGCGGGGGGGCCGTGGACAAGAGACCCAGTACTTC
TRBD2,TRBV5-4,TRBJ2-7,-,CASSRSSGGRSSYEQYF,TGTGCCAGCAGCCGGTCGAGCGGGGGAAGGAGCTCCTACGAGCAGTACTTC
-,TRBV5-4,TRBJ2-7,-,CASSFPGDASNEQYF,TGTGCCAGCAGCTTTCCGGGGGATGCGTCGAACGAGCAGTACTTC
TRBD2,TRBV7-6,TRBJ2-1,-,CASSIRTSGGLYEQFF,TGTGCCAGCAGCATAAGGACTAGCGGGGGGTTGTATGAGCAGTTCTTC
-,TRBV3-1/TRBV3-2,TRBJ1-4,-,CASSRIGQPLLF,TGTGCCAGCAGCCGGATCGGACAGCCCTTGCTTTTT
TRBD1,TRBV19,TRBJ1-5,-,CASSLRTGNQPQHF,TGTGCCAGTAGTCTCCGGACAGGGAATCAGCCCCAGCATTTT
TRBD1,TRBV20-1,TRBJ2-3,-,CSASRGQGGTDTQYF,TGCAGTGCTAGTAGGGGACAGGGGGGTACAGATACGCAGTATTTT
TRBD1,TRBV7-9,TRBJ1-6,once,CASSLIVGTGINSPLHF,TGTGCCAGCAGCTTAATTGTGGGGACAGGGATTAATTCACCCCTCCACTTT